This T cell receptor beta chain originates from a study of radiotherapy plus CTLA-4 blockade in lung cancer. Whole-study findings and limits: The authors reported that early blood T cell clone dynamics, with interferon-beta, best predicted response. Expansion in blood of tumor-derived TCR clones was seen after radiotherapy plus ipilimumab.

Points on this clone: Its antigen is not known.

CDR1 is SGHNT and CDR2 is YYREEE in the germline V gene (reference sequence). This CDR3 contains 13 residues. V was pared by 3 bases and J by 1 base, with 7 bases between. Repertoires were generated with immunoSEQ multiplex PCR, while TCRdb's copy carries only in-frame clones and drops some. The data show roughly 46,000 clones, 65% to 85% seen once. The source of this sequence is a human donor with non-small cell lung cancer who had stable disease on radiotherapy plus ipilimumab. The V gene is TRBV5-4, the J gene TRBJ1-1, with unresolved D. The sequencing used peripheral blood, collected from a patient treated with radiotherapy plus ipilimumab. Here the CDR3 DNA reads TGTGCCAGCAGCTCCAATTGGAACACTGAAGCTTTCTTT. Residues: CASSSNWNTEAFF.